This T cell receptor (beta chain) was identified during a study of long-term antiretroviral therapy in people with HIV. At the level of the study: It was about a decade after the earliest samples that the 2015 immediate-ART recommendation appeared. Study-wide points: It was observed that HIV repertoires exhibited narrower CDR3 length ranges than controls.

For this clone: As yet, its antigen is unknown.

The CDR3 spans 16 residues. The trim removed 2 bases at V and 4 bases at J, leaving 6 bases unmatched. Germline lookup yields CDR1 SGHNT and CDR2 YYREEE (reference sequence). For each donor, at least one pre-ART and at least two post-ART PBMC samples were available. The samples, holding roughly 0.95-10 million cryopreserved PBMC, were thawed before DNA extraction was carried out. Version v3.0 of the immunoSEQ assay ran at survey level. Clones were sequenced by immunoSEQ multiplex PCR, and TCRdb holds only the in-frame ones, with some missing. Of tens of thousands of clones in the sample, around 82% were seen once.

This specimen consisted of unsorted PBMCs, obtained 0.3 years after starting antiretroviral therapy. The chain is built from TRBV5-4 and TRBJ2-1, with TRBD2 matching over 10 bases. This sequence originates from a young man with HIV. The CDR3 DNA reads TGTGCCAGCAGCTTCACAGCGGGACTAGCGTACAATGAGCAGTTCTTC. It encodes CASSFTAGLAYNEQFF.